These 21 T cell receptor beta chains were all obtained from the same sample, sequenced in a study of T cell responses to AZD1222 COVID-19 vaccine. TCRdb's copy holds only in-frame clones and misses some; the assay was immunoSEQ multiplex PCR. The profile shows around 94,000 clones, 70% to 90% of them singletons. Here the sequenced sample was peripheral blood, taken on day 0 of AZD1222 vaccination. The receptors here all came from an adult in good health.

The V and J genes are TRBV6-5 and TRBJ2-1; D uncertain. V lost 7 bases and J 6 bases, leaving 10 bases between the germline ends. The length of the CDR3 is 12 residues. Germline V gives CDR1 MNHEY, CDR2 SVGAGI. The CDR3 nucleotides read TGTGCCAGCAACGACGAACTCAATGAGCAGTTCTTC. Amino acids: CASNDELNEQFF.

J is TRBJ2-2 and V is TRBV6-2 or TRBV6-3; 7 nucleotides line up with TRBD1. The CDR3 is 17 residues long. The junction had 13 bases not matched to a gene; V was cut back by 4 bases and J by 5 bases. Germline-derived CDR1 and CDR2 are MNHEY and SVGEGT. CDR3 DNA: TGTGCCAGCAGTTTCCCCTCCCCGGGACAGATTACCGGGGAGCTGTTTTTT. It translates to CASSFPSPGQITGELFF.

The rearrangement joins TRBV2 to TRBJ1-4; TRBD1 matches 10 bases. Trimming took 5 bases from V and 6 from J; bases not matched to a gene: 3. The germline V gene encodes CDR1 SNHLY and CDR2 FYNNEI. This CDR3 is 14 amino acids long. The CDR3 DNA reads as TGTGCCAGCAGTCCCGGGACAGGGGATGAAAAACTGTTTTTT. This sequence encodes CASSPGTGDEKLFF.

The chain's CDR3 is CASSPGQGVSYGYTF. DNA of the CDR3: TGTGCCAGCTCACCGGGACAGGGAGTGAGCTATGGCTACACCTTC. This rearrangement joins TRBV18 to TRBJ1-2; TRBD1 aligns across 9 bases. V gave up 3 bases and J gave up 4 bases; unmatched junction bases: 6. Germline V gene lookup returns CDR1 KGHSH and CDR2 LQKENI. The CDR3 length is 15 residues.

The chain employs TRBV6-5 and TRBJ2-7; no reliable D call. This CDR3 region has 11 residues. CDR1 and CDR2 from the germline V gene are MNHEY and SVGAGI. Deletions cut 7 bases from V and 4 bases from J, with 8 bases between. The CDR3 loop reads CASTSVYEQYF. CDR3 DNA: TGTGCCAGCACCAGCGTTTACGAGCAGTACTTC.

The V and J genes are TRBV24-1 and TRBJ2-1, with D perhaps TRBD2 (5 bases). With 7 bases removed from V and 0 bases from J, the gap between germline ends came to 9 bases. There are 14 residues in the CDR3. Germline values: CDR1 KGHDR, CDR2 SFDVKD. CDR3 coding DNA: TGTGCCACCAGAAGCGGAAGCTCCTACAATGAGCAGTTCTTC. Translated: CATRSGSSYNEQFF.

This chain connects TRBV11-2 to TRBJ1-1; D remains unclear. The length of the CDR3 is 13 residues. Germline CDR1 is SGHAT and CDR2 is FQNNGV. With 1 base removed from V and 3 bases from J, the gap between germline ends came to 6 bases. The CDR3 DNA is TGTGCCAGCAGCTTAGTCTGGGACACTGAAGCTTTCTTT. Translation gives CASSLVWDTEAFF. Full variable domain (missing parts from reference TRBV11-2 and TRBJ1-1): EAGVAQSPRYKIIEKRQSVAFWCNPISGHATLYWYQQILGQGPKLLIQFQNNGVVDDSQLPKDRFSAERLKGVDSTLKIQPAKLEDSAVYLCASSLVWDTEAFFGQGTRLTVV.

This clone was observed a handful of times. The same CDR3 arises from other DNA sequences in this sample as well. The J gene is TRBJ1-5, the V gene TRBV19; TRBD1 is a possible D gene (5 bases). The CDR3 sequence is 14 residues long. The germline V gene encodes CDR1 LNHDA and CDR2 SQIVND (reference sequence). V lost 7 bases, J lost 2 bases, and 12 bases lay in between. Written as DNA, the CDR3 is TGTGCCAGTAACCGGGGCGAAGGCAATCAGCCCCAGCATTTT. This gives the protein CASNRGEGNQPQHF.

This rearrangement joins TRBV6-2 or TRBV6-3 to TRBJ2-7; 7 nucleotides agree with TRBD1. The CDR3 spans 14 residues. The V gene end was trimmed by 2 bases and the J gene end by 3 bases; junction bases not matched to a gene: 4. Germline CDR1 is MNHEY and CDR2 is SVGEGT. In nucleotides, the CDR3 is TGTGCCAGCAGTTACCTAGGACAGGTCTACGAGCAGTACTTC. Translating it yields CASSYLGQVYEQYF.

This clone came up a few times. The gene calls are TRBV4-2 and TRBJ1-2; possibly TRBD1 for D (6 bases). CDR3 length: 16 residues. With 0 bases removed from V and 2 bases from J, the gap between germline ends came to 13 bases. From germline, CDR1 is LGHNA and CDR2 YNFKEQ. CDR3 region: CASSQESGGANYGYTF. CDR3 DNA sequence: TGTGCCAGCAGCCAAGAGAGCGGGGGGGCAAACTATGGCTACACCTTC.

This chain uses TRBV20-1 with TRBJ1-1; D is perhaps TRBD1 (5 bases). This CDR3 region has 16 residues. CDR1 is DFQATT and CDR2 is SNEGSKA in the germline V gene (reference sequence). V was cut by 3 bases and J by 7 bases, with 24 bases left in between. The CDR3 sequence is CSASRIPRTSGYEAFF. The DNA of the CDR3 is TGCAGTGCTAGTCGAATCCCCAGGACATCAGGGTATGAAGCTTTCTTT.

This clone was seen a single time. The chain has TRBV10-3 and TRBJ2-1, with TRBD1 matching 10 bases. The CDR3 covers 15 residues. Germline V CDR1 and CDR2: ENHRY, SYGVKD. Trimming at V came to 3 bases and at J to 5 bases, leaving 4 bases not matched to a gene. The DNA of the CDR3 is TGTGCCATCAGTGACAATGGACAGGGGGACAATGAGCAGTTCTTC. Translated, it gives CAISDNGQGDNEQFF.

The chain links TRBV5-4 to TRBJ1-4; 9 bases fit TRBD1. V trimming: 4 bases; J trimming: 7 bases; junction bases outside the gene matches: 8. CDR1 and CDR2 from the germline V gene are SGHNT and YYREEE (reference sequence). This CDR3 is 15 amino acids long. The CDR3 region has the DNA TGTGCCAGCAGCGGCGGACAGGGGTACGGTGAAAAACTGTTTTTT. Its translation is CASSGGQGYGEKLFF.

The chain joins TRBV6-1 to TRBJ1-5; 10 nucleotides align to TRBD1. This CDR3 contains 15 residues. J was trimmed by 4 bases and V by 6 bases; bases with no gene match: 6. The germline gives CDR1 MNHNS, CDR2 SASEGT. CDR3 coding DNA: TGTGCCAGCAGCGGGACAGGGGTGAGGAATCAGCCCCAGCATTTT. As protein: CASSGTGVRNQPQHF.

This chain joins TRBV29-1 and TRBJ2-5; possibly TRBD1 for D (5 bases). This CDR3 has 13 residues. Trimming cost V 3 bases and J 5 bases, with 13 bases left between them. Per germline, CDR1 SQVTM and CDR2 ANQGSEA. CDR3 region: CSVDRASGETQYF. As DNA, the CDR3 is TGCAGCGTTGACAGGGCGTCAGGGGAGACCCAGTACTTC. Full variable domain (outside the CDR3, taken from reference TRBV29-1 and TRBJ2-5): SAVISQKPSRDICQRGTSLTIQCQVDSQVTMMFWYRQQPGQSLTLIATANQGSEATYESGFVIDKFPISRPNLTFSTLTVSNMSPEDSSIYLCSVDRASGETQYFGPGTRLLVL.

This clone showed up just a few times. CDR3 in DNA: TGTGCCAGCAGCCCGGTTGGGGGTCTCACAGATACGCAGTATTTT. It translates to CASSPVGGLTDTQYF. V and J are TRBV4-2 and TRBJ2-3; D could derive from TRBD1 or TRBD2 (5 bases each). V was pared by 4 bases and J by 2 bases, with 13 bases between. The germline CDR1 and CDR2 sequences are LGHNA and YNFKEQ. CDR3 length: 15 amino acids.

The V and J genes are TRBV19 and TRBJ2-7, with 8 bases lining up with TRBD2. The V gene's germline CDR1 is LNHDA and CDR2 SQIVND (reference sequence). Losses at the gene ends were 3 bases for V and 3 bases for J; bases not matched to a gene: 7. The CDR3 runs 15 residues. The DNA of the CDR3 is TGTGCCAGTAGTATGGGCCTAGCGGGTCTCTACGAGCAGTACTTC. The encoded protein is CASSMGLAGLYEQYF.

V is TRBV4-1 and J is TRBJ2-2; tentatively, D is TRBD1 (5 bases). The CDR3 runs 21 residues. V lost 0 bases and J 4 bases, leaving 27 bases between the germline ends. The germline CDR1 and CDR2 sequences are MGHRA and YSYEKL. The CDR3 spells CASSQDQFPPLQVDSTGELFF. DNA for the CDR3: TGCGCCAGCAGCCAAGATCAATTTCCCCCGTTACAGGTCGACAGCACCGGGGAGCTGTTTTTT.

This clone appeared a few times. This sequence joins TRBV11-2 and TRBJ2-7; TRBD2 agrees at 11 bases. Germline assignment: CDR1 SGHAT and CDR2 FQNNGV. CDR3 length equals 15 residues. The junction had 4 bases not matched to a gene; V was cut back by 4 bases and J by 2 bases. The CDR3 sequence: CASSSNSGRAYEQYF. CDR3 in DNA: TGTGCCAGCAGCTCCAATAGCGGGAGGGCCTACGAGCAGTACTTC.

The gene calls are TRBV6-2 or TRBV6-3 and TRBJ2-1; D is ambiguous. The V gene lost 2 bases and the J gene lost 4 bases, with 3 bases spanning the gap. This CDR3 spans 12 amino acids. Germline CDR1 is MNHEY and CDR2 is SVGEGT. The CDR3 DNA reads TGTGCCAGCAGTTACGAGTACAATGAGCAGTTCTTC. Translating it yields CASSYEYNEQFF.

To note about this clone: The sample contains more than one DNA sequence encoding this CDR3. The CDR3 DNA is TGTGCCAGCAGCTTAGCAGGGGGCTCCTACGAGCAGTACTTC. Translating gives CASSLAGGSYEQYF. The chain uses TRBV7-2 and TRBJ2-7; D perhaps matches TRBD1 (6 bases). Germline loops: CDR1 SGHTA, CDR2 FQGNSA. The V end was cut by 0 bases, the J end by 0 bases, with 6 bases between. CDR3 size: 14 residues.